The TCR beta chain described here comes from a study of blood T cells in healthy people across ages. Study summary: Per every two T cells, about one barcoded beta molecule was captured by template switching.

For the second PCR, which ran for about 6 to 12 cycles, a sample-barcoded 5' primer and a J-beta primer mix were used. The authors tagged each cDNA molecule using a template-switch adaptor with 12 random nucleotides. TCRdb processed the 5' RACE reads anew with MiXCR; each CDR3 protein has one entry. The top ten clones hold 5% to 7% of a sample with about 1.4 million distinct CDR3 sequences, roughly 60% of them seen once. The trim removed 0 bases at V and 1 base at J, leaving 4 bases unmatched. The CDR3 totals 16 residues. Germline CDR1 reads SGHRS; CDR2 reads YFSETQ. The sequencing sample was made of blood. The TCR was taken from a young man in good health. The rearrangement links TRBV5-1 to TRBJ2-7, with TRBD1 matching over 10 bases. The CDR3 region has the DNA TGCGCCAGCAGCTTGGTTCCGGACAGGGGGTCCTACGAGCAGTACTTC. Its translation: CASSLVPDRGSYEQYF.